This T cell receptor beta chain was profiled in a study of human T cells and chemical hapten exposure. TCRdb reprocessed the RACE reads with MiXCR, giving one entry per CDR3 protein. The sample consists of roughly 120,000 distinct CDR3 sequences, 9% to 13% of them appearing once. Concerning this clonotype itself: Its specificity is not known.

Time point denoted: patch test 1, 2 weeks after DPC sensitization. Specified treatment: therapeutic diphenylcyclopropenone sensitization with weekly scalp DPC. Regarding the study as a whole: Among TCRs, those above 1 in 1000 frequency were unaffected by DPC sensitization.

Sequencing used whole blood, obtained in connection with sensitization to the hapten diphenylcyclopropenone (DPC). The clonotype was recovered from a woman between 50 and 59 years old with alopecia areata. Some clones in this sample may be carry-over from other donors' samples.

Written as DNA, the CDR3 is TGTGCCAGCAGCCAGGGGGCTCAGCCCCAGCATTTT. This gives the protein CASSQGAQPQHF. This sequence joins TRBV3-1 and TRBJ1-5; the D gene is possibly TRBD1 (6 bases). V lost 3 bases to trimming and J lost 6 bases, with 6 bases between them. The CDR3 extends over 12 amino acids. In germline, CDR1 is LGHDT, CDR2 YNNKEL (reference sequence).